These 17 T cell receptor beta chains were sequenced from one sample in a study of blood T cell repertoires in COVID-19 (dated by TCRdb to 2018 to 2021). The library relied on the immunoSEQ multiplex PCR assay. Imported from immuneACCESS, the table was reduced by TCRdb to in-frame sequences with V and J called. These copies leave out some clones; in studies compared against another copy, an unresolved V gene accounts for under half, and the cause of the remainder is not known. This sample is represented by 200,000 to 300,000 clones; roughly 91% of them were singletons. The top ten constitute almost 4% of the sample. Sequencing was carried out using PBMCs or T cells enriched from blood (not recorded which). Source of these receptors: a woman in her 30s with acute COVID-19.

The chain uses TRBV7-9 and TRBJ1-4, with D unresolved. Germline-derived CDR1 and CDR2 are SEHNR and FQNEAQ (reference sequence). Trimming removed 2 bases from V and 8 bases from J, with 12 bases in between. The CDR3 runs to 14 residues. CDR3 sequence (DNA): TGTGCCAGCAGCTTATGGGGAGCTGAGGAAAAACTGTTTTTT. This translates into CASSLWGAEEKLFF.

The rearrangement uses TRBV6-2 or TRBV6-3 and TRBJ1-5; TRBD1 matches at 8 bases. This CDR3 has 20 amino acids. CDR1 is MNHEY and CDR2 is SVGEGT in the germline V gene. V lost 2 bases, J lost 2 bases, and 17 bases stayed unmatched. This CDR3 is CASSYPPLIQGATGNQPQHF. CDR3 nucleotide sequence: TGTGCCAGCAGTTACCCACCCCTAATTCAGGGGGCGACGGGCAATCAGCCCCAGCATTTT.

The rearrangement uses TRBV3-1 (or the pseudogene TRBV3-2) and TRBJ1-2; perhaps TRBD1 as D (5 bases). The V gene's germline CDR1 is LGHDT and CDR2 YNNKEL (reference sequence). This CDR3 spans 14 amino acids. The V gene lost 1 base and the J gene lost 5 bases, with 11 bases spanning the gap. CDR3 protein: CASSQGGVGYGYTF. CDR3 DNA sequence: TGTGCCAGCAGCCAAGGGGGGGTAGGGTATGGCTACACCTTC.

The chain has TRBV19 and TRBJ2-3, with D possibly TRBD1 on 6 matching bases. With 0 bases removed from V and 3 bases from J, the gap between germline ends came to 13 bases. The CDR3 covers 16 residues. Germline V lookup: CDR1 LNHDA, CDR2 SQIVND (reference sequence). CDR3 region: CASSIDRGSWTDTQYF. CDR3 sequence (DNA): TGTGCCAGTAGTATAGACAGGGGAAGTTGGACAGATACGCAGTATTTT. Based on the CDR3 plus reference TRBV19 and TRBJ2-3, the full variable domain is DGGITQSPKYLFRKEGQNVTLSCEQNLNHDAMYWYRQDPGQGLRLIYYSQIVNDFQKGDIAEGYSVSREKKESFPLTVTSAQKNPTAFYLCASSIDRGSWTDTQYFGPGTRLTVL.

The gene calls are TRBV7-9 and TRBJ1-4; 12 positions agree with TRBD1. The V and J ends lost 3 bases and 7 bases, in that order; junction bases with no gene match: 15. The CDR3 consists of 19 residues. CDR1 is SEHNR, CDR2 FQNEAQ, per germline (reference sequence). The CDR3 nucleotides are TGTGCCAGCAGCTTGAAAACCGGGACAGGGGGCGTTGTAGGTGAAAAACTGTTTTTT. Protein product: CASSLKTGTGGVVGEKLFF.

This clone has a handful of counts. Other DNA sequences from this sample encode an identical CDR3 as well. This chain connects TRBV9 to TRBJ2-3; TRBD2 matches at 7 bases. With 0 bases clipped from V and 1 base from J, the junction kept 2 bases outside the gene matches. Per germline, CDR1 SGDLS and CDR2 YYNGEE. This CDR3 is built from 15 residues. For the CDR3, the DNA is TGTGCCAGCAGCGTAGGACTAGCCGGCACAGATACGCAGTATTTT. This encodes CASSVGLAGTDTQYF.

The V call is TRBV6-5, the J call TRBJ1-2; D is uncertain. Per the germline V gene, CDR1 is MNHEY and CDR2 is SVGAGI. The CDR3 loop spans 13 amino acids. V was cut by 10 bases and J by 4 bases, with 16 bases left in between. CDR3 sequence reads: CATALRGGYGYTF. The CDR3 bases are TGTGCCACCGCTTTAAGAGGCGGCTATGGCTACACCTTC.

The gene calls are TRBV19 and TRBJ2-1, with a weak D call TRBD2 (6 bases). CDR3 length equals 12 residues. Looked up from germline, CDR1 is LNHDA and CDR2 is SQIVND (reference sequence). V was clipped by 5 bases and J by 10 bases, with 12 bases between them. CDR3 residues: CASSYGGREQFF. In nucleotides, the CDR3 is TGTGCCAGTAGTTACGGGGGACGGGAGCAGTTCTTC.

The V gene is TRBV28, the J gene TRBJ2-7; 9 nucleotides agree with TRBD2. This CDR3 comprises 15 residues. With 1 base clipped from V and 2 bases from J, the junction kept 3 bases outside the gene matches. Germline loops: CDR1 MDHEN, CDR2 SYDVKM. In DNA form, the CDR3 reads TGTGCCAGCAGTTTATCGGTAGCGGGGGCCTACGAGCAGTACTTC. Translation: CASSLSVAGAYEQYF.

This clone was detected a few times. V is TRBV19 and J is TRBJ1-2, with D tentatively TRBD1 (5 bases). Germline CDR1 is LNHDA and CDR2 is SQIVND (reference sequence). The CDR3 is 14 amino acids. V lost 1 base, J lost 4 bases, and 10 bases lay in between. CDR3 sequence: CASSIGGDLYGYTF. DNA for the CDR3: TGTGCCAGTAGTATAGGCGGGGACCTCTATGGCTACACCTTC.

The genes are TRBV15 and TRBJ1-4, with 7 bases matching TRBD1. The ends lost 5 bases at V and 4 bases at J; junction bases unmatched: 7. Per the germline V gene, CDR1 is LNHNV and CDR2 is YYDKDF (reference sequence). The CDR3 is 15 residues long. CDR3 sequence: CATSRPGGSNEKLFF. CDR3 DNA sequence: TGTGCCACCAGCCGTCCAGGGGGGAGTAATGAAAAACTGTTTTTT.

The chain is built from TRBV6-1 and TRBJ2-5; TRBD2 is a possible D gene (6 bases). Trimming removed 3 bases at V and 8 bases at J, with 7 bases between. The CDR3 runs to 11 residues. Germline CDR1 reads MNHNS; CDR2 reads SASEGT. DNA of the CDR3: TGTGCCAGCAGTGATGCGGGAACCCAGTACTTC. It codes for CASSDAGTQYF.

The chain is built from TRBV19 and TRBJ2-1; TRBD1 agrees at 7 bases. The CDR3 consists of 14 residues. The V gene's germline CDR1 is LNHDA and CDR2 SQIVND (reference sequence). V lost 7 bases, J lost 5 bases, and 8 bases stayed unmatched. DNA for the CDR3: TGTGCCAGTAATAAGGGACAGATTGACAATGAGCAGTTCTTC. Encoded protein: CASNKGQIDNEQFF.

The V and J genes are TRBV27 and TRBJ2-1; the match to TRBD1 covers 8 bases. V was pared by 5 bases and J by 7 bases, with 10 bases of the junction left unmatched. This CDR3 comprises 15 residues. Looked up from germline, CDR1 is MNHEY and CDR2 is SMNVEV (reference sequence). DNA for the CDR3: TGTGCCAGCAGTCAAAAGACAGGGGCAATAAATGAGCAGTTCTTC. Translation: CASSQKTGAINEQFF.

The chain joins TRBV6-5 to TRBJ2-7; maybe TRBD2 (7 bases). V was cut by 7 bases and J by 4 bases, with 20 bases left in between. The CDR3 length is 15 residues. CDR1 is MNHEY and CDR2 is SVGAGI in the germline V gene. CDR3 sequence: CASNPEGGRMYEQYF. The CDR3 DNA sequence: TGTGCCAGCAACCCTGAGGGGGGGCGTATGTACGAGCAGTACTTC.

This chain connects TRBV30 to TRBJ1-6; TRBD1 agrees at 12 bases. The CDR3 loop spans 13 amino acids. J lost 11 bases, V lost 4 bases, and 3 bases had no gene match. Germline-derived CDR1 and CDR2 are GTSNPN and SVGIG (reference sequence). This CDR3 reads CAWTGTGGTPLHF. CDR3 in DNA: TGTGCCTGGACCGGGACAGGGGGCACACCCCTCCACTTT.

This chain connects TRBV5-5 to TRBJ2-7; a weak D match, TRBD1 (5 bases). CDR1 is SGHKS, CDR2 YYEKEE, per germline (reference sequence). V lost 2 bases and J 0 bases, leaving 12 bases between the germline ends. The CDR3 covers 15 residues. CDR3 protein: CASSLGQAYSYEQYF. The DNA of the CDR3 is TGTGCCAGCAGCTTAGGACAAGCTTACTCCTACGAGCAGTACTTC.